This TCR beta chain comes out of a study of Ad26.COV2.S vaccination and SARS-CoV-2 variants. Whole-study findings and limits: The breadth of spike-specific CD8+ and CD4+ T cell responses after vaccination was reportedly substantial. Participants in the vaccine arm had higher spike-specific TCR breadth; placebo recipients had lower. Vaccinated and placebo-treated recipients had similar non-spike TCR breadth. Estimates derived from TCR breadth and depth analyses may have underestimated total T cell responses.

Method: immunoSEQ multiplex PCR; TCRdb's copy keeps in-frame clones and lacks some. This sample yields more than 120,000 clones, of which about nine tenths are seen a single time; around 5% belongs to the top ten. As concerns this clone: The antigen is undetermined.

V lost 9 bases and J lost 2, with 14 bases in between. The CDR3 spans 13 residues. CDR1 and CDR2 (germline): SGHRS, YFSETQ. The chain combines TRBV5-1 with TRBJ1-1; a weak D match, TRBD1 (5 bases). This sequence was found in a human donor who had recovered from COVID-19. The material sequenced was peripheral blood, taken after recovery from COVID-19. DNA for the CDR3: TGCGCCACCAAGGAGGGGTCCAACACTGAAGCTTTCTTT. It specifies CATKEGSNTEAFF.